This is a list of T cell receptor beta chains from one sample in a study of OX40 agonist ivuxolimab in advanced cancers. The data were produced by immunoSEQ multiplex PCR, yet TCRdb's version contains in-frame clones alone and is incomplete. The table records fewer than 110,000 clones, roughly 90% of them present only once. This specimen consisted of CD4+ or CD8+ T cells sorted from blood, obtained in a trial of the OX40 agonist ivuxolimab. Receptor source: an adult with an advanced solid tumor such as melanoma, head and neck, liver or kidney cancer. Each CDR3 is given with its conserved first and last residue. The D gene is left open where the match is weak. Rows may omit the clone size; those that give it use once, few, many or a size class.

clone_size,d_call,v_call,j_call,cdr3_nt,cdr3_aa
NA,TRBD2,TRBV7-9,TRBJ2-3,TGTGCCAGCAGCTTAGGCAGCCAGGGACTAGGGGCAGATACGCAGTATTTT,CASSLGSQGLGADTQYF
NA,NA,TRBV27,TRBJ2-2,TGTGCCAGCAGTCGGAGCTCCGGGGAGCTGTTTTTT,CASSRSSGELFF
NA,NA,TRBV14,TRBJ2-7,TGTGCCAGCGTCCGGAGGGACGGGACCCTCTTC,CASVRRDGTLF
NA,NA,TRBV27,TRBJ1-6,TGTGCCAGCAGTTTATCTATGGACTGGCGGTCACCCCTCCACTTT,CASSLSMDWRSPLHF
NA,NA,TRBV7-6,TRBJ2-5,TGTGCCAGCAGCCCGGACTGGGCGCAAGAGACCCAGTACTTC,CASSPDWAQETQYF
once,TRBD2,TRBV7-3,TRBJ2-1,TGTGCCAGCAGCCCAAGGGTACTAGCGGGAGGGCACAATGAGCAGTTCTTC,CASSPRVLAGGHNEQFF
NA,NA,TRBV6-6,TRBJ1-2,TGTGCCAGCAGCCAACGACAGGACAACTATGGCTACACCTTC,CASSQRQDNYGYTF
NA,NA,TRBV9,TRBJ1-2,TGTGCCAGCAGCCCCTCAGGGAGTGACTATGGCTACACCTTC,CASSPSGSDYGYTF
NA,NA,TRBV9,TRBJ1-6,TGTGCCAGCAGCGTAAAGGACCAAGCCAATTCACCCCTCCACTTT,CASSVKDQANSPLHF
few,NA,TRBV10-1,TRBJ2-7,TGCGCCAGCAGTGAGTGGGCAGACCCGACTCGGGAGCAGTACTTC,CASSEWADPTREQYF
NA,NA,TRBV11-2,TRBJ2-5,TGTGCCAGCAGCCCCCTGACGGAGGATAAGGGGACCCAGTACTTC,CASSPLTEDKGTQYF
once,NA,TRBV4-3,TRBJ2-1,TGCGCCAGCAGCCAAGATGGCATGTCCTACAATGAGCAGTTCTTC,CASSQDGMSYNEQFF
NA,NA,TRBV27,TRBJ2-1,TGTGCCAGCAGTTTGGCCCAGAGTGGCTCCTACAATGAGCAGTTCTTC,CASSLAQSGSYNEQFF